This TCR beta chain was identified during a study of blood T cells in healthy people across ages. Primers used in a second PCR of about 6 to 11 cycles were a sample-barcoded 5' primer and a J-beta primer mix. TCRdb fed the 5' RACE reads into MiXCR, producing one record per CDR3 protein. The top ten hold over 35% of the sample, which has 660,000 or so distinct CDR3 sequences, roughly 50% seen once. Caucasian individuals from Russia who were healthy and aged about 6 to 95 acted as donors. A minimum of 6 million PBMCs was isolated per sample. Samples each yielded at least 6 micrograms of total RNA. Sequenced input: blood. This TCR came from a man aged 60 to 75 in good health.

In nucleotides, the CDR3 is TGTGCCACCAGTGATTTTGGTGGGACCGCCTCGGATACGCAGTATTTT. This encodes CATSDFGGTASDTQYF. The chain couples TRBV24-1 to TRBJ2-3, with D tentatively TRBD1 or TRBD2 (5 bases each). V shed 1 base and J shed 6 bases, with 16 bases lying between them. The CDR3 is made up of 16 amino acids. Germline V gene sequence: CDR1 KGHDR, CDR2 SFDVKD.